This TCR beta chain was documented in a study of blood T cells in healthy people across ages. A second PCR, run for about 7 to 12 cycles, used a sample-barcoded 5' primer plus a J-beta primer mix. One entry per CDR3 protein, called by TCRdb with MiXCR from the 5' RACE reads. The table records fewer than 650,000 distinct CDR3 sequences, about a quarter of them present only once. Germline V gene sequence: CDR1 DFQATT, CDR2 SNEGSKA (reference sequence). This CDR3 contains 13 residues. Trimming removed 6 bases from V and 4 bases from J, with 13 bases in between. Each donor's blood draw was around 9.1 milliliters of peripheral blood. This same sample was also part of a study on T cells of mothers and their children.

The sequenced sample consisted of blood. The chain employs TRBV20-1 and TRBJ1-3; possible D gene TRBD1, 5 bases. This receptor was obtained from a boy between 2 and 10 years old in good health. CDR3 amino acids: CSAEPGRGNTIYF. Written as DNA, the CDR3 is TGCAGTGCCGAGCCAGGGAGGGGAAACACCATATATTTT.